The sequence of this TCR beta chain was determined in a study of CD4 T cells in relation to SARS-CoV-2 and coronaviruses. Study-level findings and limits: Crossreactive clones expanded significantly less to SARS-CoV-2 than monoreactive clones. Approximately 65% of donors had memory CD4+ clonotypes crossrecognizing SARS-CoV-2 and common cold coronavirus spike.

V lost 9 bases and J lost 4, with 15 bases in between. There are 13 residues in the CDR3. From germline, CDR1 is SEHNR and CDR2 FQNEAQ (reference sequence). Unexposed donor CD4+ T cells date from about 2011-2018, before the COVID-19 pandemic. After about ten days of culture, CD4+ T cells were isolated. Some clones are missing from TCRdb's copy, which holds only in-frame ones; the method was immunoSEQ multiplex PCR. The sample records about 29,000 clones, about 76% being singletons. A word on this clone: Its target is not known.

The sequence derives from a human donor in good health. Sequencing input: CD4+ T cells from PBMCs, cultured in vitro. J is TRBJ1-2 and V is TRBV7-9; tentatively, D is TRBD1 (5 bases). This chain's CDR3 is CASPLKQGYGYTF. CDR3 in DNA: TGTGCCAGTCCTCTAAAGCAGGGCTATGGCTACACCTTC.